The entry below gives a single T cell receptor (beta chain) sequence along with its context. Its binding antigen is unknown. There are no base qualities to consult, and no much larger clone falls within one base. Libraries were made using the immunoSEQ multiplex PCR assay. TCRdb retrieved this table from immuneACCESS and kept in-frame rearrangements only. Not all clones are present; in checked studies, unresolved V genes account for under half, and no reason is known for the remainder. The sample table records around 30,000 clones; around 93% of these occur just once. The ten top clones hold 0.43% of the sample. These data are taken from a study of T cell changes during pregnancy in multiple sclerosis (dated by TCRdb to about 2019). Broadly, across the study: In women with multiple sclerosis, the researchers looked at how the T cell repertoire shifted as pregnancy progressed.

The CDR3 spans 14 residues, from the cysteine through the phenylalanine. Just the 42-base CDR3 DNA is kept, in frame starting at base 1. V loses 3 bases of germline sequence and J loses 4 bases, and the interval between the two ends is 10 bases. CDR1 and CDR2 (KGHSH, LQKENI) derive from the germline V gene. The sample in question was CD4+ T cells from peripheral blood mononuclear cells, obtained after pregnancy. The receptor was derived from a female donor with multiple sclerosis, enrolled in a pregnancy study. Rearrangement joined TRBV18 to TRBJ2-1, with a tentative D gene TRBD2 over 6 matching bases. Here is the DNA: TGTGCCAGCTCACCCGTAGCGGAATACAATGAGCAGTTCTTC. The resulting protein is CASSPVAEYNEQFF.